This record looks at one T cell receptor beta chain sequence and its context. Its antigen is currently unknown. This sample is part of a study of T cell repertoires in cytomegalovirus infection. Whole-study context: In the study, CMV epitopes included recently identified HLA-C-restricted and well-studied HLA-B-restricted ones. Matching HLA type and CMV infection were both indicated by public TCR beta signatures. Study observations and caveats: Carriers of CMV plus the relevant HLA were identified by cumulative public TCR beta family frequency. It was HLA-C-restricted CMV-specific TCR beta clonotypes that dominated the response ex vivo.

TCRdb independently ran MiXCR on the reads; one entry per CDR3 protein. The sample lists under 300,000 distinct CDR3 sequences, approximately 22% seen once, with about 21% in the top ten. This CDR3 is built from 17 residues. Germline V gene lookup returns CDR1 LNHDA and CDR2 SQIVND (reference sequence). The ends lost 4 bases at V and 7 bases at J; junction bases unmatched: 15. The material sequenced was cultured PBMCs, taken from culture after CMV antigen stimulation. V and J are TRBV19 and TRBJ2-1; 8 positions match TRBD2. This clonotype was sampled from a human donor in good health (CMV status not recorded). Some clones in this sample may be carry-over from other donors' samples. The CDR3 protein is CASSTSFSSGIGNEQFF. The CDR3 coding sequence is TGTGCCAGTAGTACATCCTTTAGTAGCGGGATAGGTAATGAGCAGTTCTTC.